This TCR beta chain was obtained from a study of cytomegalovirus exposure and HLA in healthy donors. On the study more broadly: The 110 million or so unique TCR beta sequences, from 150 million to 200 million T cells, were found by an earlier analysis. Findings of the study overall: Segments of the TCR beta V type were, in most cases, productive about 87% or about 30% of the time in an earlier analysis. The authors assumed roughly uniform sequencing depth across donors for presence/absence analyses. TCR beta V- and J-gene trimming, according to a later analysis, was linked to a missense DCLRE1C variant.

With respect to this clone: What it binds is unknown.

Use of 60 Vbeta and 13 Jbeta primers characterized the PCR. Some clones are missing from TCRdb's copy, which holds only in-frame ones; the method was immunoSEQ multiplex PCR. The sample lists roughly 150,000 clones, 76% seen once, with about 3.4% in the top ten. The receptor was derived from a male donor in good health and CMV-seronegative. The specimen sequenced was PBMCs.

This CDR3 is CASSLVFERAQYF. The CDR3 DNA sequence: TGTGCCAGCAGCTTAGTCTTCGAGCGGGCCCAGTACTTC. V gene TRBV7-2 combines with J gene TRBJ2-5, with a possible D match to TRBD2 (6 bases). Trimming cost V 1 base and J 9 bases, with 12 bases left between them. This CDR3 has 13 amino acids. The germline gives CDR1 SGHTA, CDR2 FQGNSA.